This T cell receptor (beta chain) came from a study of blood T cell repertoires in COVID-19. Study-level information: Samples of COVID-19 (acute and convalescent) were obtained from the United States, Italy and Spain. In each case, the material was cDNA or gDNA derived from T cells, B-cell-depleted T cells, or PBMCs.

Original data processing: It was from reference gene primer amplification that nucleated cell counts were estimated. Sequenced by immunoSEQ multiplex PCR; TCRdb stores in-frame clones only, minus some. That table is the source of V, J and clone size, and D and trimming were worked out from the DNA. The sample includes approximately 300,000 clones, about 84% of them seen just once. This clone was counted between two and nine times. The ends lost 3 bases at V and 0 bases at J; junction bases unmatched: 2. Per germline, CDR1 SGHRS and CDR2 YFSETQ. The CDR3 has 14 residues. Sequencing was done on a sample of peripheral blood. The source of this sequence is a woman aged 50 to 60 with acute or convalescent COVID-19. The chain uses TRBV5-1 and TRBJ1-1, with TRBD1 matching over 7 bases. The CDR3 loop is CASSYDRVNTEAFF. The DNA for the CDR3 is TGCGCCAGCAGCTACGACAGGGTGAACACTGAAGCTTTCTTT.